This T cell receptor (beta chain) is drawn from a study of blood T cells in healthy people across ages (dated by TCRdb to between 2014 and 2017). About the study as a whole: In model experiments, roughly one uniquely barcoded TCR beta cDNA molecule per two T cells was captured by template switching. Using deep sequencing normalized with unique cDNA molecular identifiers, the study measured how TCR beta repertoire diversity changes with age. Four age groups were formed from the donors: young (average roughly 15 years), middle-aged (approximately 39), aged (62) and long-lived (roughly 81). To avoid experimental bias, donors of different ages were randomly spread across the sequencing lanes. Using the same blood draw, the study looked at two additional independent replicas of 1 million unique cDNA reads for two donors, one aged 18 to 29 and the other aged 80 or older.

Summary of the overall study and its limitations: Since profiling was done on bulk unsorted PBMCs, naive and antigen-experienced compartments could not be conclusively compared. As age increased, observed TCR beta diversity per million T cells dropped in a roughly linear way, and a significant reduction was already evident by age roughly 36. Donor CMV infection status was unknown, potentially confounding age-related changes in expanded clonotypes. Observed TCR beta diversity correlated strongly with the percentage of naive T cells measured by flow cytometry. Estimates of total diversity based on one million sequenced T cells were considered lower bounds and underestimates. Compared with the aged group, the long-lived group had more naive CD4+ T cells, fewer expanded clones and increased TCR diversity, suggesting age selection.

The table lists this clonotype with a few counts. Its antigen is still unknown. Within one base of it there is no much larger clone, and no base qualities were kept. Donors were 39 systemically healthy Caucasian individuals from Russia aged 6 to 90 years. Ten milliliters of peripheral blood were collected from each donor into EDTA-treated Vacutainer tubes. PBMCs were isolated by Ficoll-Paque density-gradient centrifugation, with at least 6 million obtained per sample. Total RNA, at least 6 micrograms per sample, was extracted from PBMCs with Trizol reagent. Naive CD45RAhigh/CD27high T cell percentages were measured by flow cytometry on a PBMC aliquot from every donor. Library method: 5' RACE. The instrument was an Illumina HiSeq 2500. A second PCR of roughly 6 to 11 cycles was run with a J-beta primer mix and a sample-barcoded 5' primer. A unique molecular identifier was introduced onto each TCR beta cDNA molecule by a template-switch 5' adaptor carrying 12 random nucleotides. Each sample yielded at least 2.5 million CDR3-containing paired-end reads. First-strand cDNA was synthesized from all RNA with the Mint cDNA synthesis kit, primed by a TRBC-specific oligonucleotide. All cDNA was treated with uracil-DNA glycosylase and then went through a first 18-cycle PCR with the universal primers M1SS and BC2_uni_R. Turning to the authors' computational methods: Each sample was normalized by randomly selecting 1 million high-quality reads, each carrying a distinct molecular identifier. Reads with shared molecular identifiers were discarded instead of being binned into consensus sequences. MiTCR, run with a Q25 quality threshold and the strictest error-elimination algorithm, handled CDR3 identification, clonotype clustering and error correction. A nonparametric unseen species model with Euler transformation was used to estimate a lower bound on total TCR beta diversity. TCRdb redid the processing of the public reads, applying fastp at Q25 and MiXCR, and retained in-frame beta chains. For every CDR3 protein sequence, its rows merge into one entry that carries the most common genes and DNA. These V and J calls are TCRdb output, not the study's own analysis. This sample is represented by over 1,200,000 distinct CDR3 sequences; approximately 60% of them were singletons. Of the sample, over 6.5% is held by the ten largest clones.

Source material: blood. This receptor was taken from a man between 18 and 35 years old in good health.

The DNA sequence is TGTGCCAGCAGCTTAGCCGAACTAGTCCCCCAAGAGACCCAGTACTTC. It translates as CASSLAELVPQETQYF. This sequence uses TRBV7-9 and TRBJ2-5; TRBD2 is a weak D gene call, 5 bases matching. As encoded in the germline V gene (reference sequence), CDR1 is SEHNR while CDR2 is FQNEAQ. The germline ends are 12 bases apart after V is trimmed by 0 bases and J by 1 base. The cysteine opens and the phenylalanine closes a CDR3 of 16 amino acids. Just CDR3 DNA is preserved here, 48 bases in frame from base 1.